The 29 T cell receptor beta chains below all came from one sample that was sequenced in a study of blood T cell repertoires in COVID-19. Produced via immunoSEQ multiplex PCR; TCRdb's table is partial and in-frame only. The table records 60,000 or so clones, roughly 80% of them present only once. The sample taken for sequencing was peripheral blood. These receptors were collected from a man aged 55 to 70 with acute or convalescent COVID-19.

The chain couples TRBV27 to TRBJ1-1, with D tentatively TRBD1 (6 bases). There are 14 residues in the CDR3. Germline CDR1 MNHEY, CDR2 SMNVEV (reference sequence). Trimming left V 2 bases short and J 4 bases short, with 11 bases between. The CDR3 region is CASSLVARGTEAFF. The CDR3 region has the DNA TGTGCCAGCAGTTTAGTGGCCAGGGGCACTGAAGCTTTCTTT.

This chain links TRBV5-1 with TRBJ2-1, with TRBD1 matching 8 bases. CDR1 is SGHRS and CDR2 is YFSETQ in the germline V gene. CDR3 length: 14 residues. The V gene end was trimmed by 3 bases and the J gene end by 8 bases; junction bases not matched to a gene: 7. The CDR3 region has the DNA TGCGCCAGCAGCTCCCGGACAGGGAATGATGAGCAGTTCTTC. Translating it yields CASSSRTGNDEQFF.

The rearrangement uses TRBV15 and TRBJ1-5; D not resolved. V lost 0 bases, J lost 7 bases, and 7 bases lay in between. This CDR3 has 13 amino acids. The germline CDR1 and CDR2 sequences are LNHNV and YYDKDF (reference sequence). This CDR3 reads CATSRDRVQPQHF. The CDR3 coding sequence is TGTGCCACCAGCAGAGATCGTGTGCAGCCCCAGCATTTT.

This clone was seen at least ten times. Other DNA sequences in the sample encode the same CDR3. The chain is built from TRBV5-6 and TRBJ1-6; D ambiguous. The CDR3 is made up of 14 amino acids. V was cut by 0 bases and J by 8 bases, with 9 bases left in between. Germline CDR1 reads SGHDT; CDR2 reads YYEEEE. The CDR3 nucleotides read TGTGCCAGCAGCTTGGCAGGCGGGGATTCACCCCTCCACTTT. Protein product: CASSLAGGDSPLHF. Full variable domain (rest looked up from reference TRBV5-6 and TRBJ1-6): DAGVTQSPTHLIKTRGQQVTLRCSPKSGHDTVSWYQQALGQGPQFIFQYYEEEERQRGNFPDRFSGHQFPNYSSELNVNALLLGDSALYLCASSLAGGDSPLHFGNGTRLTVT.

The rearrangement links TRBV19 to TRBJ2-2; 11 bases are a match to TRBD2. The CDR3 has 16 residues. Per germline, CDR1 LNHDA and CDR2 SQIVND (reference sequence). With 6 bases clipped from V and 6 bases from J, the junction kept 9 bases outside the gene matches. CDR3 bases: TGTGCCAGTAGACTAGCGGGGGCTTGGGCCGCCGGGGAGCTGTTTTTT. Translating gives CASRLAGAWAAGELFF.

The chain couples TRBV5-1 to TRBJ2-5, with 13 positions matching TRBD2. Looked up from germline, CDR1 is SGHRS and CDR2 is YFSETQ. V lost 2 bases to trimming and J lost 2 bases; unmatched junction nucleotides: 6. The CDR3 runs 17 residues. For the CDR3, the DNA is TGCGCCAGCAGCTTTAGTACGGGACTAGCGGGGCAAGAGACCCAGTACTTC. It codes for CASSFSTGLAGQETQYF.

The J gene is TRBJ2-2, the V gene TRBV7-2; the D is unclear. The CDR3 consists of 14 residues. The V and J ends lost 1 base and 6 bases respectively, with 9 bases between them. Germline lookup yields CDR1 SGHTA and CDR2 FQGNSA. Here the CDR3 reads CASSLGVSAGELFF. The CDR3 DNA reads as TGTGCCAGCAGCTTAGGAGTATCCGCCGGGGAGCTGTTTTTT.

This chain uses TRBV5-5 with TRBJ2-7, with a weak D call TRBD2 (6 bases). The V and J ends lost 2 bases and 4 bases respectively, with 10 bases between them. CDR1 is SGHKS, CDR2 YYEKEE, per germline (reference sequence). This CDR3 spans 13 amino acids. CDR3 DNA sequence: TGTGCCAGCAGCTTCGTCCGGGGGTACGAGCAGTACTTC. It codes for CASSFVRGYEQYF.

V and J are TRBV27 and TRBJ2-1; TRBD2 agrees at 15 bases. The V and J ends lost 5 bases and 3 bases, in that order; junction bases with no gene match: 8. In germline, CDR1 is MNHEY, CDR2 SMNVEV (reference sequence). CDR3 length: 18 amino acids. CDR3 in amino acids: CASSNRTSGGAIYNEQFF. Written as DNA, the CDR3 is TGTGCCAGCAGTAACCGGACTAGCGGGGGGGCCATCTACAATGAGCAGTTCTTC.

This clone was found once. DNA for the CDR3: TGTGCCAGCAGCCCTTCCGCCCCCCGGGAGCAAGAGACCCAGTACTTC. It is translated as CASSPSAPREQETQYF. The rearrangement links TRBV9 to TRBJ2-5; D may be TRBD2 (6 bases). Germline lookup yields CDR1 SGDLS and CDR2 YYNGEE. V lost 4 bases to trimming and J lost 2 bases, with 18 bases between them. The CDR3 loop spans 16 amino acids.

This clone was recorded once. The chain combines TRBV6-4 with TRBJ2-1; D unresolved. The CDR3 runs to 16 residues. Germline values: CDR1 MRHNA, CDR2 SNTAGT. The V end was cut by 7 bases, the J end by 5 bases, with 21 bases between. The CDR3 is CASNHRVFKVDNEQFF. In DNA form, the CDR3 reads TGTGCCAGCAATCACCGCGTATTTAAAGTCGACAATGAGCAGTTCTTC.

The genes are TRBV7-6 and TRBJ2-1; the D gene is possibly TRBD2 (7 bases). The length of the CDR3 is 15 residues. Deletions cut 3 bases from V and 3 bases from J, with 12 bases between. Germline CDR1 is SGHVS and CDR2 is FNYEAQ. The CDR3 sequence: CASSFRGANYNEQFF. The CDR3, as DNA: TGTGCCAGCAGCTTCCGGGGGGCTAACTACAATGAGCAGTTCTTC.

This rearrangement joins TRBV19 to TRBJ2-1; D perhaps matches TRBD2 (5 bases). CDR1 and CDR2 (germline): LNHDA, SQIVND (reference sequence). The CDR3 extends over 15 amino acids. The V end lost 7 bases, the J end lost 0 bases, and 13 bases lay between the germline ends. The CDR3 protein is CASTFSGSSYNEQFF. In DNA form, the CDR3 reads TGTGCCAGTACCTTCTCGGGAAGCTCCTACAATGAGCAGTTCTTC.

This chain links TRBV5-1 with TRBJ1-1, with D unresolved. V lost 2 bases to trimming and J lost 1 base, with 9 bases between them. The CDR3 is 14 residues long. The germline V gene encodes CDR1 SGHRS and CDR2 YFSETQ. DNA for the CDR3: TGCGCCAGCAGCTTCGGTGGGCGGAACACTGAAGCTTTCTTT. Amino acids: CASSFGGRNTEAFF.

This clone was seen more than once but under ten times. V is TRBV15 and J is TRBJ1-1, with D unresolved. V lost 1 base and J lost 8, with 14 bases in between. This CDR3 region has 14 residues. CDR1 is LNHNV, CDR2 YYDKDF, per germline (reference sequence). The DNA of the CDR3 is TGTGCCACCAGCAGAGGCCGGGTTCGAAAGGAAGCTTTCTTT. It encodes CATSRGRVRKEAFF.

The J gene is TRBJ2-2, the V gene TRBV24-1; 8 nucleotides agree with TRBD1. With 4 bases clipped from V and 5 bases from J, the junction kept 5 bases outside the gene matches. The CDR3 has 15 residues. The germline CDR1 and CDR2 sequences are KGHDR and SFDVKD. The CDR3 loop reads CATSDLGQGTGELFF. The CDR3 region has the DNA TGTGCCACCAGTGACCTTGGACAGGGAACCGGGGAGCTGTTTTTT.

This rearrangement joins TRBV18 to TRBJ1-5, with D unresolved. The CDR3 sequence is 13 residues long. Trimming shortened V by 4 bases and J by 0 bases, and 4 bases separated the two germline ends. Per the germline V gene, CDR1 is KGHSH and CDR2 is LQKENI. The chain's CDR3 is CASSLSSNQPQHF. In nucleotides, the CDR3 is TGTGCCAGCTCACTCTCTAGCAATCAGCCCCAGCATTTT.

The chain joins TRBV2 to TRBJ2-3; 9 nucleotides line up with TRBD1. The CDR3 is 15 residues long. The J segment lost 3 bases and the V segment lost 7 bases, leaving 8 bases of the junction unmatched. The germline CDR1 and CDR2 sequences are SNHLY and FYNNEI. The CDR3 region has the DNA TGTGCCAGCACTAGGACAGGGGAAGATACAGATACGCAGTATTTT. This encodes CASTRTGEDTDTQYF.

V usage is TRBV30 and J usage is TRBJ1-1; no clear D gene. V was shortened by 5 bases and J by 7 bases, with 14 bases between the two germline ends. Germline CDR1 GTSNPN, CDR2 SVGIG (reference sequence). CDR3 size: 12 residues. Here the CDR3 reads CAWGNAVDEAFF. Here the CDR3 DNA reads TGTGCCTGGGGTAACGCGGTGGATGAAGCTTTCTTT.

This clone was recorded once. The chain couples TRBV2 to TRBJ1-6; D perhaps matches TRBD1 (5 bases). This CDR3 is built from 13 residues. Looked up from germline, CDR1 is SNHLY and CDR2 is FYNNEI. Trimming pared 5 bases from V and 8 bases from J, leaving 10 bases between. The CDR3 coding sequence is TGTGCCAGCAGTTCACAGGTGGATTCACCCCTCCACTTT. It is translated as CASSSQVDSPLHF.

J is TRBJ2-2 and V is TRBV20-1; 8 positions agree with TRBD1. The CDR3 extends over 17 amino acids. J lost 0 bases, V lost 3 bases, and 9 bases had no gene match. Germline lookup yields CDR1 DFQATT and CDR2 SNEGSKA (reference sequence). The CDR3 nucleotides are TGCAGTGCTAGTCCCCGCGACAGGGGCCCGAACACCGGGGAGCTGTTTTTT. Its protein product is CSASPRDRGPNTGELFF.

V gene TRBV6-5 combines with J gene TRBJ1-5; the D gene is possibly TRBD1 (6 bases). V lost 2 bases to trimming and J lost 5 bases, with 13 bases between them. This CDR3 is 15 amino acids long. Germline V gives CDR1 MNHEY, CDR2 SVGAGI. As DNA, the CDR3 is TGTGCCAGCAGTTACGGCGGCGGGGGCGATCAGCCCCAGCATTTT. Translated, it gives CASSYGGGGDQPQHF.

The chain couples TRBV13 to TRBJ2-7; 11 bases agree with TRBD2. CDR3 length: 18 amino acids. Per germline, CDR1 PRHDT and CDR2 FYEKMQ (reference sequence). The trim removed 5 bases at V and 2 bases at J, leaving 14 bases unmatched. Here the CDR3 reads CASSRLTSLAGGPYEQYF. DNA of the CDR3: TGTGCCAGCAGCCGCCTAACTTCCCTAGCGGGGGGCCCCTACGAGCAGTACTTC.

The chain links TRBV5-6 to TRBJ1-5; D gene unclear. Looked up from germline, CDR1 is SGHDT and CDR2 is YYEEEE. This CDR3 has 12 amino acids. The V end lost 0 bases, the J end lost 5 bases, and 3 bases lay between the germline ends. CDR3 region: CASSLADQPQHF. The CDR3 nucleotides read TGTGCCAGCAGCTTGGCCGATCAGCCCCAGCATTTT.

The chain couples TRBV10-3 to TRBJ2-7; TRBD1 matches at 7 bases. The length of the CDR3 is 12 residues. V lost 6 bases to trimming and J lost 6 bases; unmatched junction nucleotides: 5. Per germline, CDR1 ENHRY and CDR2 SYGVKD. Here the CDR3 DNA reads TGTGCCATCAGCTCGGACAGGCTCGAGCAGTACTTC. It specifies CAISSDRLEQYF.

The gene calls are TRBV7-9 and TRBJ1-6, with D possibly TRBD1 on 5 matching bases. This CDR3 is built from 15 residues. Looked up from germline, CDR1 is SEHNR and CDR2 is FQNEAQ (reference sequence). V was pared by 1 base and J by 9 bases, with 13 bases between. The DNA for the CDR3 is TGTGCCAGCAGCTTAGGTTCGGGGGGAGGTTCACCCCTCCACTTT. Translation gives CASSLGSGGGSPLHF.

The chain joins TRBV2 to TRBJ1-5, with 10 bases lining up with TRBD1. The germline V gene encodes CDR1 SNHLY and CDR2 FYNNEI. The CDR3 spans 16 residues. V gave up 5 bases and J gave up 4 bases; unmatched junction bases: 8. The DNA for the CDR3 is TGTGCCAGCAGTCCAGGGACAGGGGTGCCAAATCAGCCCCAGCATTTT. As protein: CASSPGTGVPNQPQHF.

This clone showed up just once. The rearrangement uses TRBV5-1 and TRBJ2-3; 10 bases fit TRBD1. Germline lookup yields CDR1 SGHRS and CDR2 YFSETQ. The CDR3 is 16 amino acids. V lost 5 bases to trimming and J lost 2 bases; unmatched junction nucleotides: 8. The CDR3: CASSRKTGGLTDTQYF. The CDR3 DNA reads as TGCGCCAGCAGTCGAAAGACAGGGGGCCTCACAGATACGCAGTATTTT.

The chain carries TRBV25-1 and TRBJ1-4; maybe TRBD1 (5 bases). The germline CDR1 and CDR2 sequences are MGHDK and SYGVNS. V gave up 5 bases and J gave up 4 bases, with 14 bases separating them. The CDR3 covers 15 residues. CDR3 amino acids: CASSPRGGINEKLFF. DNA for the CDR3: TGTGCCAGCAGTCCCCGCGGGGGGATTAATGAAAAACTGTTTTTT.